Shown below are 8 T cell receptor beta chains from a single sample sequenced in a study of blood T cells in healthy people across ages. A second PCR of 7 to 11 cycles used a sample-barcoded 5' primer and a J-beta primer mix. A single record per CDR3 protein comes from TCRdb applying MiXCR to the 5' RACE reads. The profile shows over a million distinct CDR3 sequences, around two fifths of them singletons. The sequenced sample consisted of blood. These receptors originate from a woman younger than 30 in good health.

This clonotype has a handful of counts. This chain links TRBV27 with TRBJ2-1; 9 bases align to TRBD2. Germline CDR1 MNHEY, CDR2 SMNVEV (reference sequence). This CDR3 contains 17 residues. Trimming cost V 4 bases and J 12 bases; bases outside gene matches: 19. As DNA, the CDR3 is TGTGCCAGCAGTTCCCGGAGTAGCGGGGGTAACCCCCTAGGGCAGTTCTTC. Translating gives CASSSRSSGGNPLGQFF.

This clonotype was seen a handful of times. J is TRBJ1-2 and V is TRBV10-3; D perhaps matches TRBD1 (6 bases). The length of the CDR3 is 15 residues. Germline V gene data show CDR1 as ENHRY and CDR2 as SYGVKD. V dropped 3 bases and J dropped 4 bases, with 15 bases sitting between them. The CDR3 nucleotides are TGTGCCATCAGTGACCCCGGGAAGGGGGTCTATGGCTACACCTTC. Translated: CAISDPGKGVYGYTF.

There are a few counts of this clonotype. The chain joins TRBV29-1 to TRBJ2-7, with 9 nucleotides matching TRBD1. This CDR3 spans 13 amino acids. Per the germline V gene, CDR1 is SQVTM and CDR2 is ANQGSEA. V trimming: 0 bases; J trimming: 6 bases; junction bases outside the gene matches: 3. This CDR3 reads CSVEDGTGLEQYF. The CDR3 nucleotides read TGCAGCGTTGAAGATGGGACAGGGCTCGAGCAGTACTTC.

The chain carries TRBV10-3 and TRBJ2-3; 9 positions agree with TRBD2. Germline CDR1 and CDR2: ENHRY and SYGVKD. The CDR3 length is 15 residues. The V segment lost 10 bases and the J segment 4 bases; nucleotides outside the gene matches: 12. The CDR3 sequence is CATQGGRDDADTQYF. Written as DNA, the CDR3 is TGTGCCACCCAGGGCGGGAGGGACGACGCAGATACGCAGTATTTT.

This clonotype came up once. J is TRBJ2-7 and V is TRBV20-1; D tentatively fits TRBD1 or TRBD2 (6 bases each). The CDR3 has 15 residues. V was clipped by 6 bases and J by 3 bases, with 21 bases between them. CDR1 is DFQATT and CDR2 is SNEGSKA in the germline V gene (reference sequence). The CDR3 nucleotides read TGCAGTGCCTATTGGGGGGCAGGGGCGATCTACGAGCAGTACTTC. Amino acids: CSAYWGAGAIYEQYF.

At least ten counts were recorded for this clonotype. The rearrangement uses TRBV6-5 and TRBJ2-7; D is undetermined. The CDR3 consists of 11 residues. The V gene lost 6 bases and the J gene lost 4 bases, with 7 bases spanning the gap. Germline CDR1 is MNHEY and CDR2 is SVGAGI. CDR3 coding DNA: TGTGCCAGCAGGGCAGGTTACGAGCAGTACTTC. Amino acid sequence: CASRAGYEQYF.

The CDR3 DNA is TGTGCCAGCAGTTTATTTGGACTAGCGGGGGGAGGGTACAATGAGCAGTACTTC. As protein: CASSLFGLAGGGYNEQYF. The chain couples TRBV12-3 or TRBV12-4 to TRBJ2-5; 14 bases align to TRBD2. This CDR3 is built from 18 residues. Trimming cost V 2 bases and J 11 bases; bases outside gene matches: 16.

The chain carries TRBV6-5 and TRBJ2-6; 7 nucleotides agree with TRBD1. Germline V lookup: CDR1 MNHEY, CDR2 SVGAGI. The CDR3 totals 15 residues. After removal of 7 bases from V and 3 bases from J, the junction contained 6 bases not matched to a gene. The CDR3 region has the DNA TGTGCCAGCATGGGTCCAGGGGGTGGGGCCAACGTCCTGACTTTC. Translating gives CASMGPGGGANVLTF.